The 16 T cell receptor beta chains given below trace back to one sample, sequenced in a study of cytomegalovirus exposure and HLA in healthy donors. Vbeta (60) and Jbeta (13) primers were used in the PCR. Produced via immunoSEQ multiplex PCR; TCRdb's table is partial and in-frame only. This table holds 150,000 or so clones, 70% to 90% found once. The sequenced sample consisted of PBMCs. The source of these receptors is a woman aged 18 to 35 in good health and CMV-seronegative.

The rearrangement uses TRBV15 and TRBJ1-2, with D maybe TRBD1 (5 bases). Trimming cost V 1 base and J 8 bases, with 14 bases left between them. The germline gives CDR1 LNHNV, CDR2 YYDKDF (reference sequence). The CDR3 is 14 residues long. In DNA form, the CDR3 reads TGTGCCACCAGCAGAGTTGGCAGGGAAGGAGGCTACACCTTC. Translated, it gives CATSRVGREGGYTF.

The chain combines TRBV4-1 with TRBJ2-5; 8 nucleotides match TRBD1. In germline, CDR1 is MGHRA, CDR2 YSYEKL. V shed 1 base and J 5 bases; nucleotides not matched to a gene: 3. The CDR3 is 14 residues long. The CDR3 DNA follows: TGCGCCAGCAGCCAAGCGACAGGGGAGGAGACCCAGTACTTC. This gives the protein CASSQATGEETQYF.

CDR3 coding DNA: TGTGCCTGCGCCGGACTTATCAACACTGAAGCTTTCTTT. Amino acid sequence: CACAGLINTEAFF. V usage is TRBV2 and J usage is TRBJ1-1; D remains unclear. This CDR3 is 13 amino acids long. V gave up 11 bases and J gave up 2 bases, with 15 bases separating them. The germline CDR1 and CDR2 sequences are SNHLY and FYNNEI.

CDR3 region: CASGQSGRVYNEQFF. The CDR3 nucleotides read TGTGCCAGCGGCCAAAGCGGGAGGGTCTACAATGAGCAGTTCTTC. V and J are TRBV27 and TRBJ2-1; TRBD2 matches 10 bases. With 8 bases clipped from V and 3 bases from J, the junction kept 7 bases outside the gene matches. The CDR3 sequence is 15 residues long. The V gene's germline CDR1 is MNHEY and CDR2 SMNVEV (reference sequence).

The V and J genes are TRBV19 and TRBJ1-2; D not resolved. The CDR3 spans 13 residues. Trimming cost V 4 bases and J 4 bases, with 10 bases left between them. The germline V gene has CDR1 LNHDA and CDR2 SQIVND (reference sequence). CDR3 residues: CASSKPGFYGYTF. The CDR3 DNA reads as TGTGCCAGTAGTAAACCGGGGTTCTATGGCTACACCTTC.

A word on this clone: The same CDR3 arises from other DNA sequences in this sample as well. The J gene is TRBJ2-1, the V gene TRBV4-3; 14 nucleotides align to TRBD2. Germline V CDR1 and CDR2: LGHNA, YSLEER. Losses at the gene ends were 0 bases for V and 7 bases for J; bases not matched to a gene: 2. This CDR3 is built from 16 residues. CDR3 sequence reads: CASSQEGLAGVNEQFF. The CDR3 nucleotides read TGCGCCAGCAGCCAAGAGGGACTAGCGGGAGTAAATGAGCAGTTCTTC.

CDR3 DNA sequence: TGTGCCAGCAGCTTAGCTGGGACAGGGCTATACGAGCAGTACTTC. This encodes CASSLAGTGLYEQYF. The chain combines TRBV7-2 with TRBJ2-7; 9 bases line up with TRBD1. CDR1 and CDR2 from the germline V gene are SGHTA and FQGNSA. This CDR3 is built from 15 residues. The ends lost 0 bases at V and 4 bases at J; junction bases unmatched: 4.

The count of this clone is one. The chain links TRBV5-4 to TRBJ2-3; 7 bases are shared with TRBD2. The ends lost 4 bases at V and 0 bases at J; junction bases unmatched: 11. Germline lookup yields CDR1 SGHNT and CDR2 YYREEE (reference sequence). The CDR3 contains 17 residues. DNA of the CDR3: TGTGCCAGCAGCCCCAGCGGGGTGATGACTAGCACAGATACGCAGTATTTT. Translation gives CASSPSGVMTSTDTQYF.

This chain links TRBV9 with TRBJ2-7, with D possibly being TRBD1 (6 bases). This CDR3 region has 13 residues. The germline V gene encodes CDR1 SGDLS and CDR2 YYNGEE. V was trimmed by 2 bases and J by 7 bases, leaving 13 bases between them. The CDR3 DNA is TGTGCCAGCAGCGTCATGTGGGGGCGAGAGCAGTACTTC. Amino acid sequence: CASSVMWGREQYF.

The V and J genes are TRBV6-4 and TRBJ1-6; possibly TRBD1 for D (6 bases). Trimming left V 5 bases short and J 9 bases short, with 20 bases between. Germline V gene data show CDR1 as MRHNA and CDR2 as SNTAGT. The CDR3 runs 16 residues. The CDR3 DNA follows: TGTGCCAGCAGTCTAGCCGCGGGGGCGGCTCGTTCACCCCTCCACTTT. Translated: CASSLAAGAARSPLHF.

This rearrangement joins TRBV7-9 to TRBJ1-3; TRBD1 agrees at 7 bases. V was clipped by 4 bases and J by 1 base; unmatched bases: 4. Germline CDR1 and CDR2: SEHNR and FQNEAQ (reference sequence). There are 15 residues in the CDR3. The CDR3 coding sequence is TGTGCCAGCAGCTCACGACAGGGATCTGGAAACACCATATATTTT. The encoded protein is CASSSRQGSGNTIYF.

The chain couples TRBV15 to TRBJ1-2, with D possibly TRBD1 on 5 matching bases. V gave up 0 bases and J gave up 13 bases, with 9 bases separating them. Germline CDR1 and CDR2: LNHNV and YYDKDF (reference sequence). This CDR3 has 11 residues. CDR3 nucleotide sequence: TGTGCCACCAGCAGAGACAGGGTTTCCACCTTC. Its translation: CATSRDRVSTF. The variable domain in full, completed from reference TRBV15 and TRBJ1-2, reads DAMVIQNPRYQVTQFGKPVTLSCSQTLNHNVMYWYQQKSSQAPKLLFHYYDKDFNNEADTPDNFQSRRPNTSFCFLDIRSPGLGDTAMYLCATSRDRVSTFGSGTRLTVV.

The chain is built from TRBV14 and TRBJ2-5, with D possibly TRBD1 on 6 matching bases. Germline assignment: CDR1 SGHDN and CDR2 FVKESK. CDR3 size: 15 residues. V was shortened by 4 bases and J by 2 bases, with 14 bases between the two germline ends. The CDR3 nucleotides read TGTGCCAGCAGCCTAATGTACGGGACACAAGAGACCCAGTACTTC. It is translated as CASSLMYGTQETQYF.

V and J are TRBV9 and TRBJ2-7, with D perhaps TRBD2 (6 bases). Per the germline V gene, CDR1 is SGDLS and CDR2 is YYNGEE. Trimming shortened V by 3 bases and J by 3 bases, and 16 bases separated the two germline ends. There are 15 residues in the CDR3. CDR3 nucleotide sequence: TGTGCCAGCAGCGCGATGGGGCGGGAAGACTACGAGCAGTACTTC. It translates to CASSAMGREDYEQYF.

The chain couples TRBV4-3 to TRBJ2-7; 10 bases are a match to TRBD2. The trim removed 1 base at V and 3 bases at J, leaving 6 bases unmatched. The germline gives CDR1 LGHNA, CDR2 YSLEER. The CDR3 covers 16 residues. In nucleotides, the CDR3 is TGCGCCAGCAGCCAAGTGAGCGGGGGGGCCTTCTACGAGCAGTACTTC. It translates to CASSQVSGGAFYEQYF.

The rearrangement uses TRBV28 and TRBJ1-1; D possibly corresponds to TRBD1 (6 bases). CDR1 is MDHEN, CDR2 SYDVKM, per germline. Trimming stripped 3 bases from V and 5 bases from J, with 10 bases between. CDR3 length equals 13 residues. CDR3 bases: TGTGCCAGCAGTTTCGGACAGACGACTGAAGCTTTCTTT. This sequence encodes CASSFGQTTEAFF.